A selection of T cell receptor beta chains follows, all from one sample in a study of patients and donors after allogeneic stem cell transplantation. TCRdb recomputed calls from the RT-PCR reads with MiXCR, one row per CDR3 protein. The sample carries some 200,000 distinct CDR3 sequences, around two fifths recorded once. Sequenced input: blood, either unsorted or a sorted T cell fraction (not recorded which). The receptors come from a human donor who was either an allogeneic HSCT recipient or a stem cell or donor lymphocyte infusion donor (not recorded which). It is not recorded whose cells these are; they may come from a transplant donor. CDR3s include the opening cysteine and the closing phenylalanine or tryptophan. A D gene is named only where the DNA matches it firmly. Not all rows give a size; the values are once, few, many and, for expanded clones, a class.

>.|TRBJ2-3|TRBV5-1|once
CASKIQRSTDTQYF
TGCGCCAGCAAAATCCAGCGTAGCACAGATACGCAGTATTTT
>.|TRBJ1-1|TRBV27|.
CASSFNYKDTEAFF
TGTGCCAGCAGTTTTAACTATAAGGACACTGAAGCTTTCTTT
>TRBD1|TRBJ1-6|TRBV7-6|.
CASSQNPGTEVSPLHF
TGTGCCAGCAGCCAAAACCCCGGGACAGAGGTATCACCCCTCCACTTT
>TRBD1|TRBJ2-7|TRBV2|.
CASSTNRGQGTQYF
TGTGCCAGCAGTACAAACAGGGGGCAGGGGACACAGTACTTC
>.|TRBJ2-7|TRBV29-1|.
CSVETLPRGGTRSYEQYF
TGCAGCGTTGAGACCCTGCCACGGGGCGGAACTAGGTCCTACGAGCAGTACTTC
>TRBD1|TRBJ1-4|TRBV20-1|.
CSASGTVFEKLFF
TGCAGTGCTAGTGGGACAGTATTTGAAAAACTGTTTTTT
>.|TRBJ2-3|TRBV28|.
CASSSLGPHTDTQYF
TGTGCCAGCAGTTCCCTGGGACCGCACACAGATACGCAGTATTTT
>.|TRBJ2-7|TRBV21-1|.
CASSKENRGEYEQYF
TGTGCCAGCAGCAAAGAAAACAGGGGGGAGTACGAGCAGTACTTC
>TRBD1|TRBJ1-1|TRBV29-1|.
CSVTGRDRALGTEAFF
TGCAGCGTCACAGGCCGGGACAGGGCACTGGGCACTGAAGCTTTCTTT
>.|TRBJ2-5|TRBV28|.
CASSLQSQGQETQYF
TGTGCCAGCAGTTTGCAATCACAGGGACAAGAGACCCAGTACTTC
>.|TRBJ1-1|TRBV29-1|many
CSVAKGRNTEAFF
TGCAGCGTTGCGAAGGGAAGGAACACTGAAGCTTTCTTT
>.|TRBJ2-1|TRBV5-1|few
CASSLEILTYEQFF
TGCGCCAGCAGCTTGGAGATCCTGACATATGAGCAGTTCTTC
>.|TRBJ1-4|TRBV7-2|few
CASSTSAANEKLFF
TGTGCCAGCAGCACCTCCGCGGCTAATGAAAAACTGTTTTTT
>.|TRBJ1-2|TRBV11-2|.
CASSLGQGSLGYTF
TGTGCCAGCAGCTTGGGGCAGGGAAGTCTAGGCTACACCTTC